A selection of T cell receptor beta chains follows, all from one sample in a study of T-cell memory formation after mild COVID-19. TCRdb recomputed calls from the 5' RACE reads with MiXCR, one row per CDR3 protein. The table shows around 80,000 distinct CDR3 sequences, with around 13% occurring only once. Sample: PBMCs or a T cell subset sorted from them (not recorded which). These receptors were collected from a man younger than 35 who had mild COVID-19 (a few samples of this study predate the infection). Cell type and time point are not known. Each CDR3 is given with its conserved first and last residue. The order of the fields is J gene, D gene, V gene, clone size, CDR3 protein. D genes are given only for firm matches. Clone size is shown for a subset of rows, as once, few, many or a class of expanded clone.

j_gene: TRBJ2-2
d_gene: .
v_gene: TRBV7-2
abundance: few
CDR3aa: CASSRPIEWELFF

j_gene: TRBJ1-5
d_gene: .
v_gene: TRBV7-6
abundance: few
CDR3aa: CASSGPTGPQHF

j_gene: TRBJ2-7
d_gene: .
v_gene: TRBV21-1
abundance: .
CDR3aa: CASSERCQAGNYEQYF

j_gene: TRBJ2-3
d_gene: TRBD2
v_gene: TRBV29-1
abundance: few
CDR3aa: CSASTGTSGGAVADTQYF

j_gene: TRBJ2-2
d_gene: .
v_gene: TRBV2
abundance: .
CDR3aa: CASSDRGVENTGELFF

j_gene: TRBJ2-7
d_gene: .
v_gene: TRBV29-1
abundance: .
CDR3aa: CSVVPGRAPYEQYF

j_gene: TRBJ1-4
d_gene: TRBD1
v_gene: TRBV4-1
abundance: .
CDR3aa: CASSPWNPSGGYEKLFF

j_gene: TRBJ2-4
d_gene: TRBD2
v_gene: TRBV7-9
abundance: few
CDR3aa: CASSGGGNIQYF

j_gene: TRBJ1-4
d_gene: .
v_gene: TRBV6-7
abundance: .
CDR3aa: CASSYTRNPFF

j_gene: TRBJ1-1
d_gene: .
v_gene: TRBV5-1
abundance: few
CDR3aa: CASRGTGMNTEAFF

j_gene: TRBJ1-1
d_gene: .
v_gene: TRBV7-9
abundance: .
CDR3aa: CASSLGWGENTEAFF

j_gene: TRBJ1-1
d_gene: TRBD1
v_gene: TRBV4-3
abundance: .
CDR3aa: CASSQGTGEAFF

j_gene: TRBJ2-7
d_gene: TRBD1
v_gene: TRBV6-5
abundance: few
CDR3aa: CASTYAGGGSYEQYF

j_gene: TRBJ2-1
d_gene: .
v_gene: TRBV12-3/TRBV12-4
abundance: few
CDR3aa: CASSLSQGSADNEQFF

j_gene: TRBJ2-2
d_gene: .
v_gene: TRBV12-3/TRBV12-4
abundance: .
CDR3aa: CASTNIFAGELFF

j_gene: TRBJ2-3
d_gene: .
v_gene: TRBV7-9
abundance: many
CDR3aa: CASSPQPGVGTDTQYF

j_gene: TRBJ2-7
d_gene: .
v_gene: TRBV7-6
abundance: .
CDR3aa: CASSSAGSSYEQYF